The entry below describes one T cell receptor beta chain. It was with a sample-barcoded 5' primer and a J-beta primer mix that a second PCR of roughly 7 to 12 cycles was run. MiXCR, applied by TCRdb to the 5' RACE reads, yields one record per CDR3 protein. The repertoire has approximately 850,000 distinct CDR3 sequences, 40% to 50% of them found once; the top ten carry approximately 20%. The germline CDR1 and CDR2 sequences are SGHDT and YYEEEE. The CDR3 is 17 residues long. The V and J ends lost 0 bases and 0 bases respectively, with 10 bases between them. This sample was taken from a study of blood T cells in healthy people across ages.

The sequencing input was blood. This receptor was identified in a man between 60 and 75 years old in good health. This chain uses TRBV5-6 with TRBJ1-6; D remains unclear. This CDR3 is CASSLDQKGSYNSPLHF. Here the CDR3 DNA reads TGTGCCAGCAGCTTGGACCAGAAAGGCTCCTATAATTCACCCCTCCACTTT.